The clone carrying this T cell receptor (beta chain) occurred a few times. Its specificity is unknown. Sequenced by immunoSEQ multiplex PCR; TCRdb stores in-frame clones only, minus some. The sample consists of roughly 75,000 clones, around 86% of them appearing once. These data come from a study of OX40 agonist ivuxolimab in advanced cancers. Trimming cost V 10 bases and J 1 base; bases outside gene matches: 15. The CDR3 loop spans 18 amino acids. Germline V gene lookup returns CDR1 ENHRY and CDR2 SYGVKD. Broader study findings: At doses 0.1 to 3.0 mg/kg, CD4+ and CD8+ clones expanded. Clonal expansion among partial responders at 0.1-3.0 mg/kg ranked near the lowest.

The input for sequencing was CD4+ or CD8+ T cells sorted from blood, taken in a trial of the OX40 agonist ivuxolimab. The receptor comes from an adult with an advanced solid tumor such as melanoma, head and neck, liver or kidney cancer. The J gene is TRBJ2-1, the V gene TRBV10-3; 11 nucleotides align to TRBD2. CDR3 in amino acids: CATQSRGTSGLSYNEQFF. DNA of the CDR3: TGTGCCACACAGAGCAGAGGGACTAGCGGCCTTTCCTACAATGAGCAGTTCTTC.